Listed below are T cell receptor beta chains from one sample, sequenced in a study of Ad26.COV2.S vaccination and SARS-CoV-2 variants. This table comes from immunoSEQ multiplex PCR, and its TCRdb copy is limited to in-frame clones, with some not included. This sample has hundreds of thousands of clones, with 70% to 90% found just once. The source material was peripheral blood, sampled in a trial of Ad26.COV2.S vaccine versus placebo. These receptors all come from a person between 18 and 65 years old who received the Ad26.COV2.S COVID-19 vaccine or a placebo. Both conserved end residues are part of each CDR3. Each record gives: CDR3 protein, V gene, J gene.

CASSLQSGINQPQHF	TRBV7-6	TRBJ1-5
CASTPGQGLSYEQYF	TRBV3-1/TRBV3-2	TRBJ2-7
CASSTPGLRTEKLFF	TRBV19	TRBJ1-4
CATSSGTSGIETQYF	TRBV15	TRBJ2-5
CASSPLVNTEAFF	TRBV18	TRBJ1-1
CASSPGLAGPDTQYF	TRBV5-1	TRBJ2-3
CASSWNGAAGGGETQYF	TRBV27	TRBJ2-5
CASSLRHLPSGELFF	TRBV7-2	TRBJ2-2
CASSDRFGGYTF	TRBV19	TRBJ1-2
CASSFSGRGNQPQHF	TRBV6-2/TRBV6-3	TRBJ1-5
CASSFGTANTEAFF	TRBV5-4	TRBJ1-1
CASSSRTGGTEAFF	TRBV7-9	TRBJ1-1
CASSDPGQGAYNEQFF	TRBV2	TRBJ2-1
CAWSVREGYSYNEQFF	TRBV30	TRBJ2-1
CASSDSGQGVYGYTF	TRBV6-4	TRBJ1-2
CASHRVRPLHF	TRBV21-1	TRBJ1-6
CASTRAQGGGTDTQYF	TRBV27	TRBJ2-3
CASSFYNSPLHF	TRBV3-1/TRBV3-2	TRBJ1-6
CASSDPGGDRGASYEQYF	TRBV6-4	TRBJ2-7
CAISGGPRLAGRTDTQYF	TRBV10-3	TRBJ2-3
CAWSVKGTYEQYF	TRBV30	TRBJ2-7
CASSYGHMDTEAFF	TRBV6-5	TRBJ1-1
CASKASGTPNEQFF	TRBV19	TRBJ2-1
CSASGADTQYF	TRBV20-1	TRBJ2-3
CASSIGTSGRNEQFF	TRBV5-8	TRBJ2-1
CAISESGVAGGQETQYF	TRBV10-3	TRBJ2-5
CASSLEGQGYNEQFF	TRBV11-3	TRBJ2-1
CASIMDRAGRYEQYF	TRBV27	TRBJ2-7
CASRVGGGDTQYF	TRBV7-2	TRBJ2-3
CATSREGTQDNEQFF	TRBV15	TRBJ2-1